Each of the 17 T cell receptor beta chains below was sequenced from the same sample in a study of identical twins. One entry per CDR3 protein results from TCRdb running MiXCR on the 5' RACE reads. This sample has 750,000 to 950,000 distinct CDR3 sequences, with around 12% found just once. The data also belong to a second study, concerning yellow fever vaccine responses in identical twins.

The sequencing sample was made of PBMCs. The receptors were sampled from a woman aged 18-29 years in good health.

This clonotype appeared many times. The gene calls are TRBV12-3 or TRBV12-4 and TRBJ2-4; weak D call: TRBD2 (5 bases). The CDR3 extends over 11 amino acids. V lost 3 bases, J lost 8 bases, and 5 bases lay in between. This chain's CDR3 is CASSFGDIQYF. The CDR3 DNA sequence: TGTGCCAGCAGTTTCGGGGACATTCAGTACTTC.

The chain is built from TRBV7-9 and TRBJ2-2; D uncertain. Germline lookup yields CDR1 SEHNR and CDR2 FQNEAQ (reference sequence). Trimming took off 1 base at V and 8 bases at J, with 5 bases between the two ends. There are 12 residues in the CDR3. CDR3 in DNA: TGTGCCAGCAGCTTAGAGGAAGGGGAGCTGTTTTTT. The encoded protein is CASSLEEGELFF.

This chain joins TRBV12-3 or TRBV12-4 and TRBJ2-7; TRBD2 matches 7 bases. V shed 6 bases and J 3 bases; nucleotides not matched to a gene: 5. CDR3 length: 13 residues. Here the CDR3 DNA reads TGTGCCAGCAGGGGGGACTACCTCTACGAGCAGTACTTC. Its translation is CASRGDYLYEQYF.

The chain joins TRBV6-5 to TRBJ1-1, with D perhaps TRBD1 (5 bases). Germline CDR1 is MNHEY and CDR2 is SVGAGI. V lost 4 bases, J lost 1 base, and 10 bases lay in between. The CDR3 extends over 14 amino acids. The CDR3 here is CASSWDWRNTEAFF. CDR3 DNA: TGTGCCAGCAGTTGGGACTGGCGGAACACTGAAGCTTTCTTT.

This clonotype came up many times. The chain's CDR3 is CASSPLAGGTGELFF. CDR3 bases: TGTGCCAGCAGTCCGTTAGCGGGGGGGACCGGGGAGCTGTTTTTT. This chain joins TRBV28 and TRBJ2-2, with 11 bases identical to TRBD2. With 5 bases clipped from V and 5 bases from J, the junction kept 4 bases outside the gene matches. The CDR3 extends over 15 amino acids. CDR1 MDHEN and CDR2 SYDVKM come from the germline V gene.

The chain recombines TRBV6-5 with TRBJ1-4; 9 bases match TRBD1. The germline CDR1 and CDR2 sequences are MNHEY and SVGAGI. The V segment lost 2 bases and the J segment 8 bases; nucleotides outside the gene matches: 3. The CDR3 extends over 14 amino acids. In nucleotides, the CDR3 is TGTGCCAGCAGTTACCTGGGACAGGGAGAAAAACTGTTTTTT. It translates to CASSYLGQGEKLFF.

The rearrangement joins TRBV9 to TRBJ2-2; no definite D call. V lost 3 bases and J lost 3, with 9 bases in between. CDR1 is SGDLS and CDR2 is YYNGEE in the germline V gene. The CDR3 sequence is 14 residues long. CDR3 in amino acids: CASSGDTYTGELFF. The DNA of the CDR3 is TGTGCCAGCAGCGGTGACACTTACACCGGGGAGCTGTTTTTT.

This clonotype was seen more than once but under ten times. The chain combines TRBV6-1 with TRBJ2-2; the match to TRBD1 covers 7 bases. The CDR3 spans 15 residues. J lost 2 bases, V lost 7 bases, and 7 bases had no gene match. Germline CDR1 MNHNS, CDR2 SASEGT. CDR3 in amino acids: CASTSGTANTGELFF. DNA of the CDR3: TGTGCCAGCACCTCCGGGACAGCAAACACCGGGGAGCTGTTTTTT.

The V gene is TRBV12-3 or TRBV12-4, the J gene TRBJ2-1; D gene unclear. The CDR3 runs 15 residues. The V gene lost 6 bases and the J gene lost 2 bases, with 14 bases spanning the gap. The CDR3 DNA follows: TGTGCCAGCAGGCCAGAACAGATCCCCTACAATGAGCAGTTCTTC. As protein: CASRPEQIPYNEQFF.

The J gene is TRBJ2-7, the V gene TRBV6-1; D is unresolved. Germline assignment: CDR1 MNHNS and CDR2 SASEGT. The V end lost 2 bases, the J end lost 1 base, and 15 bases lay between the germline ends. This CDR3 comprises 16 residues. The CDR3 here is CASSESVAYSSYEQYV. CDR3 in DNA: TGTGCCAGCAGTGAATCTGTCGCGTATTCTTCCTACGAGCAGTACGTC.

This clonotype was found many times. The CDR3: CAISESEETQYF. Here the CDR3 DNA reads TGTGCCATCAGTGAGTCGGAAGAGACCCAGTACTTC. The rearrangement uses TRBV10-3 and TRBJ2-5; no clear D. V dropped 0 bases and J dropped 3 bases, with 2 bases sitting between them. Germline assignment: CDR1 ENHRY and CDR2 SYGVKD. The CDR3 covers 12 residues.

The CDR3 spells CSASTGTSGANVLTF. In DNA form, the CDR3 reads TGCAGCGCCAGCACGGGGACTTCTGGGGCCAACGTCCTGACTTTC. V and J are TRBV29-1 and TRBJ2-6; D is perhaps TRBD2 (6 bases). CDR1 SQVTM and CDR2 ANQGSEA come from the germline V gene. Trimming removed 7 bases at V and 1 base at J, with 14 bases between. CDR3 length: 15 amino acids.

This clonotype was seen a handful of times. The CDR3 protein is CASSQDSRQEPSYEQYF. In DNA, the CDR3 is TGTGCCAGCAGCCAAGATTCCCGACAGGAGCCCTCCTACGAGCAGTACTTC. The chain has TRBV14 and TRBJ2-7; TRBD1 is a possible D gene (6 bases). The CDR3 runs 17 residues. The germline V and J ends were trimmed by 0 bases and 0 bases, with 15 bases remaining between them. Germline CDR1 SGHDN, CDR2 FVKESK.

The chain uses TRBV15 and TRBJ2-3; 7 positions match TRBD2. Germline V gives CDR1 LNHNV, CDR2 YYDKDF (reference sequence). V lost 6 bases, J lost 2 bases, and 8 bases stayed unmatched. CDR3 length: 15 residues. The CDR3 nucleotides read TGTGCCACCAGGGAAAGCGGGGAGTCCACAGATACGCAGTATTTT. This translates into CATRESGESTDTQYF.

The gene calls are TRBV25-1 and TRBJ2-7, with D perhaps TRBD1 (6 bases). The germline V and J ends were trimmed by 3 bases and 7 bases, with 13 bases remaining between them. CDR3 length: 13 residues. Germline CDR1 reads MGHDK; CDR2 reads SYGVNS. The CDR3 DNA follows: TGTGCCAGCAGTGACTTACAGGGTCAAGAGCAGTACTTC. This codes for CASSDLQGQEQYF.

This chain connects TRBV10-3 to TRBJ2-5; 7 bases line up with TRBD1. The CDR3 is 14 amino acids. Trimming removed 0 bases from V and 4 bases from J; junction bases left unmatched: 2. Germline V gene lookup returns CDR1 ENHRY and CDR2 SYGVKD. In DNA, the CDR3 is TGTGCCATCAGTGAGTCCGACAGGGTAGAGACCCAGTACTTC. Protein product: CAISESDRVETQYF.

The chain uses TRBV6-4 and TRBJ2-1; perhaps TRBD2 as D (5 bases). Germline V lookup: CDR1 MRHNA, CDR2 SNTAGT. The V and J ends lost 8 bases and 4 bases respectively, with 12 bases between them. CDR3 length: 13 amino acids. CDR3 nucleotides: TGTGCCAGCGGGTTAACTAGTTACAATGAGCAGTTCTTC. Its protein is CASGLTSYNEQFF.